The clone carrying this T cell receptor beta chain was observed many times. Its specificity is not known. The CDR3 is 17 residues long. Germline CDR1 DFQATT, CDR2 SNEGSKA (reference sequence). V trimming: 3 bases; J trimming: 5 bases; junction bases outside the gene matches: 17. Patients between 18 and 65 years old had hyperthyroidism, newly diagnosed and lasting under 2 months. This record comes from a study of T cells in Graves' hyperthyroidism and ophthalmopathy. Study-wide points: Ophthalmopathy stood apart from stable hyperthyroidism in a 13 V-J model.

Amplified TCR beta CDR3 regions came from RNA transcripts. Using the HTBI primer set, a first-round RT-PCR was run on the TCR CDR3. MiXCR, applied by TCRdb to the multiplex PCR reads, yields one record per CDR3 protein. Here the sample spans about 290,000 distinct CDR3 sequences, roughly 13% being singletons. The gene calls are TRBV20-1 and TRBJ2-5; 8 bases are a match to TRBD2. The sequencing input was blood. This clonotype was obtained from a woman between 35 and 50 years old with Graves' hyperthyroidism. CDR3: CSASPSFGAGVRETQYF. The CDR3 DNA reads TGCAGTGCTAGCCCTTCTTTCGGAGCGGGAGTTCGGGAGACCCAGTACTTC.